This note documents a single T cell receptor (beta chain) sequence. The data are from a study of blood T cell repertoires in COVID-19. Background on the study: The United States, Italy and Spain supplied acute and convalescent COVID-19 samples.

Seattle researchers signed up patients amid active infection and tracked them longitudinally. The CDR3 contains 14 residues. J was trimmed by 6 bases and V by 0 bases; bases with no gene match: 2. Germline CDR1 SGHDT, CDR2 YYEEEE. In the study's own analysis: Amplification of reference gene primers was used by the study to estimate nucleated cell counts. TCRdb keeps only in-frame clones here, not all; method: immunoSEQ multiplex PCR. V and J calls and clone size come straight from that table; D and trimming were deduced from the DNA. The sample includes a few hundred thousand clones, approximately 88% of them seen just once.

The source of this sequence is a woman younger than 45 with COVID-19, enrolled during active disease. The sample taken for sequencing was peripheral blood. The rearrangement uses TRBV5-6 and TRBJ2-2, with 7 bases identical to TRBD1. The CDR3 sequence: CASSLDQGAGELFF. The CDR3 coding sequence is TGTGCCAGCAGCTTGGACCAGGGGGCCGGGGAGCTGTTTTTT.